The next 21 T cell receptor beta chains were all read from a single sample in a study of blood T cell repertoires in COVID-19. Sequenced by immunoSEQ multiplex PCR; TCRdb stores in-frame clones only, minus some. The table has roughly 250,000 clones, approximately 87% seen once. Material: peripheral blood. Receptors originate from a woman aged 30 to 39 with COVID-19, enrolled during active disease.

The V and J genes are TRBV11-2 and TRBJ1-2; TRBD1 matches at 7 bases. In germline, CDR1 is SGHAT, CDR2 FQNNGV. This CDR3 comprises 12 residues. V gave up 5 bases and J gave up 8 bases; unmatched junction bases: 5. The chain's CDR3 is CASSLTTGGYTF. The CDR3 bases are TGTGCCAGCAGCCTCACGACAGGGGGCTACACCTTC.

In its sample, this clone was seen once. This chain joins TRBV2 and TRBJ2-5; D is possibly TRBD1 (5 bases). Trimming removed 4 bases at V and 4 bases at J, with 10 bases between. CDR1 SNHLY and CDR2 FYNNEI come from the germline V gene. CDR3 size: 13 residues. The CDR3 DNA sequence: TGTGCCAGCAGTGGGGGCAGTCGAGAGACCCAGTACTTC. Encoded protein: CASSGGSRETQYF.

This clone was counted between two and nine times. J is TRBJ2-1 and V is TRBV9, with a weak D call TRBD2 (6 bases). Germline V CDR1 and CDR2: SGDLS, YYNGEE. V was cut by 4 bases and J by 8 bases, with 19 bases left in between. This CDR3 spans 15 amino acids. CDR3 protein: CASSPRLDWGYEQFF. CDR3 DNA sequence: TGTGCCAGCAGCCCCCGACTAGACTGGGGCTATGAGCAGTTCTTC.

This clone was seen only once. The chain couples TRBV5-1 to TRBJ2-3; TRBD2 agrees at 13 bases. The CDR3 has 15 residues. J lost 5 bases, V lost 4 bases, and 4 bases had no gene match. The germline gives CDR1 SGHRS, CDR2 YFSETQ. CDR3 in amino acids: CASSRGTSGVDTQYF. Written as DNA, the CDR3 is TGCGCCAGCAGCCGAGGGACTAGCGGGGTAGATACGCAGTATTTT.

Only one count was recorded for this clone. V is TRBV5-6 and J is TRBJ2-3, with D possibly matching TRBD1 (6 bases). Trimming took off 2 bases at V and 2 bases at J, with 12 bases between the two ends. The CDR3 has 15 residues. Germline loops: CDR1 SGHDT, CDR2 YYEEEE. Here the CDR3 DNA reads TGTGCCAGCAGCTTAGTCAGGGACAACACAGATACGCAGTATTTT. Amino acids: CASSLVRDNTDTQYF.

This sequence joins TRBV13 and TRBJ1-2, with a tentative D call TRBD1 (5 bases). The CDR3 has 14 residues. V lost 1 base, J lost 4 bases, and 10 bases lay in between. Germline V lookup: CDR1 PRHDT, CDR2 FYEKMQ (reference sequence). The CDR3 DNA follows: TGTGCCAGCAGCTTAGACAGGTTAAGCTATGGCTACACCTTC. It yields the protein CASSLDRLSYGYTF.

J is TRBJ1-1 and V is TRBV12-3 or TRBV12-4; perhaps TRBD1 as D (6 bases). Trimming took 3 bases from V and 8 from J, leaving 7 bases between them. This CDR3 is 11 amino acids long. CDR3 sequence: CASSFDREAFF. The CDR3 DNA reads TGTGCCAGCAGTTTTGACAGGGAAGCTTTCTTT.

The chain links TRBV5-1 to TRBJ1-3; D gene ambiguous. Trimming shortened V by 4 bases and J by 3 bases, and 17 bases separated the two germline ends. The germline V gene has CDR1 SGHRS and CDR2 YFSETQ. The CDR3 is 16 residues long. The CDR3 DNA follows: TGCGCCAGCAGCCGCGAGGGCCCCTCGTTTGGAAACACCATATATTTT. Translating it yields CASSREGPSFGNTIYF.

In this sample, this clone turned up a few times. This chain uses TRBV7-2 with TRBJ1-5; possible D gene TRBD1, 5 bases. The germline V gene encodes CDR1 SGHTA and CDR2 FQGNSA. The length of the CDR3 is 16 residues. V gave up 1 base and J gave up 0 bases, with 10 bases separating them. CDR3 in DNA: TGTGCCAGCAGCTTAGGACAGCTTCGTAGCAATCAGCCCCAGCATTTT. Its protein product is CASSLGQLRSNQPQHF.

The V call is TRBV7-2, the J call TRBJ2-7, with D hard to call. This CDR3 contains 13 residues. Trimming took off 4 bases at V and 2 bases at J, with 9 bases between the two ends. The germline CDR1 and CDR2 sequences are SGHTA and FQGNSA. The CDR3 nucleotides are TGTGCCAGCAGCTCCCCTATCACCTACGAGCAGTACTTC. Its translation: CASSSPITYEQYF.

The CDR3 coding sequence is TGCGCCAGCAGCCCCAGGACAGCTACTAACTATGGCTACACCTTC. Translation gives CASSPRTATNYGYTF. This sequence joins TRBV5-1 and TRBJ1-2; D may be TRBD1 (6 bases). Germline-derived CDR1 and CDR2 are SGHRS and YFSETQ. V gave up 4 bases and J gave up 0 bases, with 13 bases separating them. The CDR3 contains 15 residues.

The chain couples TRBV19 to TRBJ2-7; 9 bases agree with TRBD1. Germline assignment: CDR1 LNHDA and CDR2 SQIVND (reference sequence). The CDR3 spans 16 residues. After removal of 0 bases from V and 8 bases from J, the junction contained 11 bases not matched to a gene. CDR3 nucleotide sequence: TGTGCCAGTAGTATAGACTACAACAGGGGGCGCATCAAGCAGTACTTC. It encodes CASSIDYNRGRIKQYF. The complete variable domain, with remaining parts taken from reference TRBV19 and TRBJ2-7, reads DGGITQSPKYLFRKEGQNVTLSCEQNLNHDAMYWYRQDPGQGLRLIYYSQIVNDFQKGDIAEGYSVSREKKESFPLTVTSAQKNPTAFYLCASSIDYNRGRIKQYFGPGTRLTVT.

V and J are TRBV10-1 and TRBJ2-5, with TRBD1 matching over 12 bases. The CDR3 runs 17 residues. Germline assignment: CDR1 WNHNN and CDR2 SYGVQD (reference sequence). V lost 3 bases, J lost 5 bases, and 10 bases stayed unmatched. In DNA form, the CDR3 reads TGCGCCAGCAGTGAATCCGGGACAGGGGGCCGCGAGGAGACCCAGTACTTC. Translating gives CASSESGTGGREETQYF.

This clone was seen only a few times. This chain links TRBV19 with TRBJ1-5, with D uncertain. V dropped 7 bases and J dropped 4 bases, with 14 bases sitting between them. Germline CDR1 reads LNHDA; CDR2 reads SQIVND (reference sequence). The CDR3 consists of 14 residues. The CDR3 DNA sequence: TGTGCCAGTACTGAGGCGGGTTTAAATCAGCCCCAGCATTTT. Residues: CASTEAGLNQPQHF.

The rearrangement uses TRBV11-2 and TRBJ2-3; D gene uncertain. CDR3 length equals 14 residues. V was pared by 4 bases and J by 7 bases, with 15 bases between. CDR1 and CDR2 from the germline V gene are SGHAT and FQNNGV. In nucleotides, the CDR3 is TGTGCCAGCAGCTCTGTCCTGACTGCTTATACGCAGTATTTT. Amino acids: CASSSVLTAYTQYF.

The count of this clone is one. The V and J genes are TRBV29-1 and TRBJ1-1; D unclear. Trimming took off 4 bases at V and 0 bases at J, with 12 bases between the two ends. The germline gives CDR1 SQVTM, CDR2 ANQGSEA. The CDR3 spans 14 residues. CDR3 DNA: TGCAGCGTTGTCACCAGGAATATGAACACTGAAGCTTTCTTT. This translates into CSVVTRNMNTEAFF.

To note about this clone: This specimen includes other DNA sequences encoding the same CDR3. The V and J genes are TRBV5-1 and TRBJ2-7; 8 bases line up with TRBD1. The V gene's germline CDR1 is SGHRS and CDR2 YFSETQ. Trimming removed 3 bases from V and 4 bases from J; junction bases left unmatched: 6. The CDR3 contains 14 residues. In nucleotides, the CDR3 is TGCGCCAGCAGCTCCGGGACAGGCGGTTACGAGCAGTACTTC. This gives the protein CASSSGTGGYEQYF.

CDR3 sequence (DNA): TGCGCCAGCAGCTTTGGGAAGGGGCCTAATTCACCCCTCCACTTT. Its protein product is CASSFGKGPNSPLHF. The chain recombines TRBV5-1 with TRBJ1-6; tentatively, D is TRBD1 (5 bases). Looked up from germline, CDR1 is SGHRS and CDR2 is YFSETQ. V shed 2 bases and J shed 6 bases, with 12 bases lying between them. CDR3 size: 15 residues.

V usage is TRBV5-1 and J usage is TRBJ2-1; TRBD2 might be the D (7 bases). The ends were cut back, 4 bases at V and 4 bases at J, with 21 bases in the middle. The CDR3 length is 17 residues. Germline V lookup: CDR1 SGHRS, CDR2 YFSETQ. CDR3 in DNA: TGCGCCAGCAGCCAGGCCCGGGGGGCCTCGGGGTACAATGAGCAGTTCTTC. This codes for CASSQARGASGYNEQFF.

The J gene is TRBJ1-2, the V gene TRBV13, with D possibly matching TRBD1 (5 bases). The CDR3 is 15 residues long. The V gene lost 3 bases and the J gene lost 7 bases, with 18 bases spanning the gap. From germline, CDR1 is PRHDT and CDR2 FYEKMQ (reference sequence). The CDR3 region is CASSFPLGGVSGYTF. The CDR3 DNA is TGTGCCAGCAGCTTCCCCCTCGGGGGGGTGTCTGGCTACACCTTC. The complete variable domain, with remaining parts taken from reference TRBV13 and TRBJ1-2, reads AAGVIQSPRHLIKEKRETATLKCYPIPRHDTVYWYQQGPGQDPQFLISFYEKMQSDKGSIPDRFSAQQFSDYHSELNMSSLELGDSALYFCASSFPLGGVSGYTFGSGTRLTVV.

V usage is TRBV2 and J usage is TRBJ1-2, with 8 bases that match TRBD1. There are 14 residues in the CDR3. V lost 5 bases and J lost 5; bases outside the gene matches: 7. Looked up from germline, CDR1 is SNHLY and CDR2 is FYNNEI. As DNA, the CDR3 is TGTGCCAGCAGTTCCGGGACAGGTCCTTATGGCTACACCTTC. Encoded protein: CASSSGTGPYGYTF. The full variable domain, with the rest looked up from reference TRBV2 and TRBJ1-2, is EPEVTQTPSHQVTQMGQEVILRCVPISNHLYFYWYRQILGQKVEFLVSFYNNEISEKSEIFDDQFSVERPDGSNFTLKIRSTKLEDSAMYFCASSSGTGPYGYTFGSGTRLTVV.